Following are 22 T cell receptor beta chains from one sample sequenced in a study of shared clonotypes between healthy human individuals. Positively selected for CCR7, the CD45RO-negative cells used as naive CD8 cells excluded terminally differentiated effector memory CD45RA+ cells. Libraries were prepared by immunoSEQ multiplex PCR; TCRdb keeps only in-frame clonotypes and omits some of them. Of 2 million to 2.5 million clones listed, about 95% are singletons. Sample: naive CD8+ T cells sorted from blood. These receptor sequences come from a man between 18 and 29 years old in good health.

The chain has TRBV27 and TRBJ2-2, with D hard to call. Germline V CDR1 and CDR2: MNHEY, SMNVEV (reference sequence). Between the trimmed V and J ends, which lost 2 bases and 3 bases, there was a span of 7 bases. The CDR3 has 14 residues. CDR3 sequence (DNA): TGTGCCAGCAGTTTAATCGGGTACACCGGGGAGCTGTTTTTT. Translating gives CASSLIGYTGELFF.

The chain couples TRBV6-5 to TRBJ2-7; D is undetermined. The CDR3 length is 15 residues. V gave up 7 bases and J gave up 5 bases, with 21 bases separating them. Germline V gene lookup returns CDR1 MNHEY and CDR2 SVGAGI. CDR3 amino acids: CASTPTPLTFDEQYF. Here the CDR3 DNA reads TGTGCCAGCACCCCTACCCCACTGACTTTCGACGAGCAGTACTTC.

V usage is TRBV5-4 and J usage is TRBJ2-2, with 8 bases lining up with TRBD1. V trimming: 0 bases; J trimming: 5 bases; junction bases outside the gene matches: 3. Germline-derived CDR1 and CDR2 are SGHNT and YYREEE (reference sequence). The CDR3 has 15 amino acids. CDR3 region: CASSLAGGWTGELFF. The CDR3 DNA sequence: TGTGCCAGCAGCTTGGCAGGGGGCTGGACCGGGGAGCTGTTTTTT.

The V call is TRBV2, the J call TRBJ2-3; D remains unclear. V lost 7 bases, J lost 2 bases, and 7 bases lay in between. This CDR3 has 12 residues. Germline assignment: CDR1 SNHLY and CDR2 FYNNEI. This CDR3 is CASNKDTDTQYF. For the CDR3, the DNA is TGTGCCAGCAATAAGGACACAGATACGCAGTATTTT.

The chain employs TRBV7-2 and TRBJ2-3; TRBD2 matches at 13 bases. CDR1 SGHTA and CDR2 FQGNSA come from the germline V gene. V lost 5 bases to trimming and J lost 2 bases; unmatched junction nucleotides: 7. This CDR3 is 17 amino acids long. CDR3 nucleotides: TGTGCCAGCAGCGCGGGACTAGCGGGATGGAACACAGATACGCAGTATTTT. It specifies CASSAGLAGWNTDTQYF.

As for this clone: Distinct nucleotide sequences in the sample also encode this CDR3. The chain joins TRBV27 to TRBJ1-2; possibly TRBD1 for D (5 bases). V lost 3 bases and J lost 4, with 9 bases in between. The CDR3 consists of 13 residues. Germline CDR1 reads MNHEY; CDR2 reads SMNVEV (reference sequence). Here the CDR3 DNA reads TGTGCCAGCAGTTTGCGGGGGGTCTATGGCTACACCTTC. Its translation: CASSLRGVYGYTF.

The chain has TRBV2 and TRBJ2-7; D might be TRBD2 (6 bases). Germline CDR1 reads SNHLY; CDR2 reads FYNNEI. The CDR3 length is 13 residues. Trimming removed 3 bases at V and 5 bases at J, with 11 bases between. The CDR3 coding sequence is TGTGCCAGCAGTGACTCGGGGGACGACGAGCAGTACTTC. Residues: CASSDSGDDEQYF.

The chain recombines TRBV4-1 with TRBJ2-1; D possibly matches TRBD1 or TRBD2 (5 bases each). Trimming took 0 bases from V and 8 from J, leaving 14 bases between them. Germline CDR1 is MGHRA and CDR2 is YSYEKL. CDR3 length: 15 amino acids. The CDR3 DNA reads TGCGCCAGCAGCCAAGATCGGGGCCTGAGGGATGAGCAGTTCTTC. It specifies CASSQDRGLRDEQFF.

The sample holds one count of this clone. The rearrangement links TRBV4-2 to TRBJ2-3; 9 bases map to TRBD2. V shed 4 bases and J 3 bases; nucleotides not matched to a gene: 8. This CDR3 comprises 16 residues. Germline V gives CDR1 LGHNA, CDR2 YNFKEQ. CDR3 sequence: CASSPYERGETDTQYF. DNA for the CDR3: TGTGCCAGCAGCCCCTATGAGCGGGGGGAGACAGATACGCAGTATTTT.

The chain has TRBV27 and TRBJ2-7, with D unclear. The germline CDR1 and CDR2 sequences are MNHEY and SMNVEV (reference sequence). This CDR3 has 14 residues. V shed 5 bases and J shed 3 bases, with 14 bases lying between them. The CDR3 protein is CASSIRQGGYEQYF. CDR3 DNA: TGTGCCAGCAGTATCCGACAAGGCGGCTACGAGCAGTACTTC.

The chain employs TRBV4-1 and TRBJ2-2; D is unclear. The germline gives CDR1 MGHRA, CDR2 YSYEKL. V was pared by 3 bases and J by 5 bases, with 7 bases between. CDR3 length: 13 amino acids. The CDR3 region is CASSQGWTGELFF. The CDR3 nucleotides are TGCGCCAGCAGCCAGGGTTGGACCGGGGAGCTGTTTTTT.

The rearrangement uses TRBV11-2 and TRBJ2-1, with 11 nucleotides matching TRBD2. With V trimmed by 0 bases and J by 0 bases, 10 bases remained unmatched. The CDR3 covers 20 residues. CDR1 is SGHAT and CDR2 is FQNNGV in the germline V gene. The CDR3 loop reads CASSLDRGSGRAGSYNEQFF. DNA for the CDR3: TGTGCCAGCAGCTTAGATCGGGGTAGCGGGAGGGCCGGCTCCTACAATGAGCAGTTCTTC.

This sequence joins TRBV28 and TRBJ1-1; D is perhaps TRBD1 (6 bases). Germline-derived CDR1 and CDR2 are MDHEN and SYDVKM. V was trimmed by 2 bases and J by 8 bases, leaving 18 bases between them. This CDR3 is built from 15 residues. The CDR3 region is CASSLRAGAGWEAFF. The CDR3 DNA is TGTGCCAGCAGTTTAAGGGCAGGGGCGGGTTGGGAAGCTTTCTTT. Full variable domain (rest looked up from reference TRBV28 and TRBJ1-1): DVKVTQSSRYLVKRTGEKVFLECVQDMDHENMFWYRQDPGLGLRLIYFSYDVKMKEKGDIPEGYSVSREKKERFSLILESASTNQTSMYLCASSLRAGAGWEAFFGQGTRLTVV.

This rearrangement joins TRBV23-1 to TRBJ2-7; 12 nucleotides agree with TRBD1. TRBV23-1 counts as an open reading frame of uncertain function. Trimming at V came to 1 base and at J to 6 bases, leaving 7 bases not matched to a gene. This CDR3 contains 16 residues. The CDR3 region is CASSQYNGDRGREQYF. DNA for the CDR3: TGCGCCAGCAGTCAATATAATGGGGACAGGGGGCGCGAGCAGTACTTC.

V is TRBV19 and J is TRBJ1-5; tentatively, D is TRBD1 (6 bases). V shed 6 bases and J shed 3 bases, with 9 bases lying between them. The CDR3 length is 13 residues. Per germline, CDR1 LNHDA and CDR2 SQIVND (reference sequence). The CDR3: CASRDRINQPQHF. CDR3 coding DNA: TGTGCCAGTAGGGACAGAATCAATCAGCCCCAGCATTTT.

The chain uses TRBV6-5 and TRBJ2-5; D ambiguous. Trimming removed 2 bases from V and 5 bases from J, with 6 bases in between. Germline lookup yields CDR1 MNHEY and CDR2 SVGAGI. The CDR3 covers 12 residues. The CDR3 DNA is TGTGCCAGCAGTTACAACGCGGAGACCCAGTACTTC. It specifies CASSYNAETQYF.

The chain combines TRBV4-1 with TRBJ2-3; the D gene could be TRBD1 or TRBD2 (5 bases each). V gave up 0 bases and J gave up 6 bases, with 16 bases separating them. The CDR3 totals 16 residues. The germline V gene encodes CDR1 MGHRA and CDR2 YSYEKL. This chain's CDR3 is CASSQDPASEGDTQYF. The DNA for the CDR3 is TGCGCCAGCAGCCAAGATCCGGCGTCCGAGGGGGATACGCAGTATTTT.

V usage is TRBV15 and J usage is TRBJ2-7, with 12 positions matching TRBD2. The CDR3 is 16 residues long. The ends lost 8 bases at V and 3 bases at J; junction bases unmatched: 11. Germline lookup yields CDR1 LNHNV and CDR2 YYDKDF (reference sequence). CDR3 nucleotide sequence: TGTGCCACCGCGACTTTGACTAGCGGGAGTTTCTACGAGCAGTACTTC. This gives the protein CATATLTSGSFYEQYF.

The J gene is TRBJ2-7, the V gene TRBV6-5; D remains unclear. This CDR3 has 14 residues. CDR1 and CDR2 from the germline V gene are MNHEY and SVGAGI. The V end lost 8 bases, the J end lost 4 bases, and 18 bases lay between the germline ends. CDR3 DNA: TGTGCCAGCCGCCCCCCCTACCTGGGGTACGAGCAGTACTTC. It specifies CASRPPYLGYEQYF.

Of note for this clone: The sample carries other DNA sequences with the same CDR3. The chain links TRBV7-9 to TRBJ1-1; no clear D gene. V was shortened by 3 bases and J by 7 bases, with 6 bases between the two germline ends. The CDR3 contains 11 residues. The germline V gene has CDR1 SEHNR and CDR2 FQNEAQ (reference sequence). Here the CDR3 reads CASSLEGEAFF. The CDR3 DNA reads TGTGCCAGCAGCTTGGAGGGTGAAGCTTTCTTT.

V usage is TRBV6-5 and J usage is TRBJ2-3, with D possibly TRBD2 on 6 matching bases. CDR3 length: 13 amino acids. V was trimmed by 2 bases and J by 6 bases, leaving 9 bases between them. Germline CDR1 and CDR2: MNHEY and SVGAGI. DNA of the CDR3: TGTGCCAGCAGTTACGTGGAGGGGGATACGCAGTATTTT. Protein sequence: CASSYVEGDTQYF.

This CDR3 is CASSYLIDREETQYF. As DNA, the CDR3 is TGTGCCAGCAGTTACCTAATCGACAGGGAAGAGACCCAGTACTTC. The chain joins TRBV6-5 to TRBJ2-5, with 7 bases matching TRBD1. Trimming cost V 2 bases and J 3 bases; bases outside gene matches: 6. This CDR3 region has 15 residues. Germline V CDR1 and CDR2: MNHEY, SVGAGI.